This TCR beta chain was captured in a study of cytomegalovirus exposure and HLA in healthy donors. Study in general: The study placed around 85% of its roughly 410 genotyped donors in the Caucasian-associated ancestry cluster.

CDR3 length: 14 amino acids. V dropped 0 bases and J dropped 4 bases, with 10 bases sitting between them. The germline V gene has CDR1 SGHRS and CDR2 YFSETQ. PCR amplification relied on 60 Vbeta primers (plus 13 Jbeta primers). Profiling relied on immunoSEQ multiplex PCR, and the TCRdb table lists in-frame clones only, not all of them. This sample yields about 55,000 clones, of which around 52% are seen a single time; about 12% belongs to the top ten. Study findings and constraints: In an earlier analysis, productive rearrangement rates for most beta V segments clustered near 87% or 30%. With later analysis, a missense DCLRE1C variant became linked to TCR beta V- and J-gene trimming. Sequencing probably produced one cluster of sequence variants that were highly shared.

Comments on this clone: Its antigen remains unknown.

The chain combines TRBV5-1 with TRBJ2-5, with TRBD2 as a possible D gene (6 bases). The TCR comes from a human donor in good health. Sequences were obtained from PBMCs. CDR3 nucleotides: TGCGCCAGCAGCTTGGGGGCCGGGAGAGAGACCCAGTACTTC. As protein: CASSLGAGRETQYF.